Following are 18 T cell receptor beta chains from one sample sequenced in a study of PD-1 blockade in classical Hodgkin lymphoma. Indicated time point: newly diagnosed, previously untreated cHL patient sample. The method was immunoSEQ multiplex PCR; TCRdb's version includes in-frame clones alone and lacks a portion of them. There are approximately 15,000 clones in the sample; about 85% occur only once, and roughly 3.9% lies in the top ten. The sample was peripheral blood mononuclear cells (PBMCs). Every receptor here comes from a human donor with classical Hodgkin lymphoma.

This clone has just one count. The chain links TRBV5-1 to TRBJ2-7; D gene unclear. From germline, CDR1 is SGHRS and CDR2 YFSETQ. V lost 2 bases and J lost 6, with 12 bases in between. This CDR3 has 13 amino acids. The CDR3, as DNA: TGCGCCAGCAGCTTAGTCTCCGGCCTCGAGCAGTACTTC. Translating it yields CASSLVSGLEQYF.

V gene TRBV5-4 combines with J gene TRBJ1-1; D gene unclear. V was shortened by 1 base and J by 0 bases, with 10 bases between the two germline ends. CDR1 is SGHNT, CDR2 YYREEE, per germline (reference sequence). The CDR3 spans 15 residues. The CDR3 DNA is TGTGCCAGCAGCTTGTCGTCAGCGATGAACACTGAAGCTTTCTTT. Translated, it gives CASSLSSAMNTEAFF.

The chain has TRBV19 and TRBJ1-6; TRBD1 matches 7 bases. This CDR3 contains 15 residues. Germline CDR1 LNHDA, CDR2 SQIVND (reference sequence). With V trimmed by 5 bases and J by 7 bases, 8 bases remained unmatched. The CDR3 coding sequence is TGTGCCAGTAGTTTGGGACAGCCATTCAATTCACCCCTCCACTTT. Translated, it gives CASSLGQPFNSPLHF.

The chain couples TRBV6-5 to TRBJ1-4; D is possibly TRBD1 (5 bases). CDR3 length: 14 residues. The V end was cut by 2 bases, the J end by 2 bases, with 6 bases between. CDR1 MNHEY and CDR2 SVGAGI come from the germline V gene. The CDR3 loop reads CASSYRGTNEKLFF. The CDR3 nucleotides are TGTGCCAGCAGTTACCGGGGCACTAATGAAAAACTGTTTTTT.

The CDR3 DNA reads TGTGCCAGCTCACCGTCTTCCCCGGGACACCGAGATGAAAAACTGTTTTTT. Encoded protein: CASSPSSPGHRDEKLFF. The genes are TRBV18 and TRBJ1-4; TRBD1 might be the D (6 bases). CDR1 is KGHSH and CDR2 is LQKENI in the germline V gene. V gave up 3 bases and J gave up 6 bases, with 20 bases separating them. CDR3 length equals 17 residues.

This clone was seen just once. The CDR3 sequence: CASSLRGARAYNEQFF. DNA of the CDR3: TGTGCCAGCAGCTTACGGGGGGCGCGAGCCTACAATGAGCAGTTCTTC. The V gene is TRBV7-2, the J gene TRBJ2-1; the D gene is possibly TRBD2 (7 bases). Germline V gives CDR1 SGHTA, CDR2 FQGNSA. CDR3 length equals 16 residues. Trimming left V 2 bases short and J 2 bases short, with 13 bases between.

This clone was recorded a few times. The chain couples TRBV7-2 to TRBJ2-4; unclear D gene. V lost 5 bases to trimming and J lost 6 bases, with 5 bases between them. This CDR3 region has 11 residues. Germline CDR1 reads SGHTA; CDR2 reads FQGNSA. CDR3 coding DNA: TGTGCCAGCAGCGCGGTAAACATTCAGTACTTC. Amino acids: CASSAVNIQYF.

The CDR3 is CASSERQVSEQYF. The CDR3 DNA sequence: TGTGCCAGCAGTGAAAGGCAGGTCTCGGAGCAGTACTTC. This chain connects TRBV6-1 to TRBJ2-7; no clear D gene. The CDR3 loop spans 13 amino acids. Germline V gives CDR1 MNHNS, CDR2 SASEGT. V lost 2 bases and J lost 7, with 12 bases in between.

The V gene is TRBV5-4, the J gene TRBJ1-3; TRBD1 matches at 7 bases. Germline CDR1 reads SGHNT; CDR2 reads YYREEE (reference sequence). The CDR3 has 14 amino acids. V was pared by 5 bases and J by 3 bases, with 5 bases of the junction left unmatched. The CDR3 protein is CASRTTGNGNTIYF. The CDR3 DNA sequence: TGTGCCAGCAGGACGACAGGGAATGGAAACACCATATATTTT. The full variable domain, completed using reference TRBV5-4 and TRBJ1-3, is ETGVTQSPTHLIKTRGQQVTLRCSSQSGHNTVSWYQQALGQGPQFIFQYYREEENGRGNFPPRFSGLQFPNYSSELNVNALELDDSALYLCASRTTGNGNTIYFGEGSWLTVV.

The rearrangement joins TRBV19 to TRBJ2-1; 10 bases are shared with TRBD1. Germline CDR1 and CDR2: LNHDA and SQIVND (reference sequence). V dropped 3 bases and J dropped 9; count of bases not matched to a gene: 8. This CDR3 comprises 15 residues. CDR3 residues: CASSMDRGTRGEQFF. DNA of the CDR3: TGTGCCAGTAGTATGGACAGGGGGACGCGAGGTGAGCAGTTCTTC.

V is TRBV10-1 and J is TRBJ2-3; 12 nucleotides match TRBD2. The germline V gene encodes CDR1 WNHNN and CDR2 SYGVQD (reference sequence). The length of the CDR3 is 17 residues. Germline trimming cut 3 bases from V and 4 bases from J; bases unmatched to any gene: 8. CDR3 in DNA: TGCGCCAGCAGTGAAGTAGGGCTAGCGGGAGGGCCAGATACGCAGTATTTT. This encodes CASSEVGLAGGPDTQYF.

On this clone: At one boundary the junction diverges from the germline segment, which might be a read error. The genes are TRBV6-5 and TRBJ1-1; no definite D call. Germline V gene lookup returns CDR1 MNHEY and CDR2 SVGAGI. CDR3 length equals 13 residues. CDR3 DNA sequence: TGTGCCAGCTGTTACGGCGTGAACACTGAAGCTTTCTTT. Translated, it gives CASCYGVNTEAFF.

J is TRBJ2-1 and V is TRBV25-1; 9 bases match TRBD2. The germline V gene has CDR1 MGHDK and CDR2 SYGVNS. Trimming removed 3 bases from V and 0 bases from J; junction bases left unmatched: 3. The CDR3 contains 16 residues. The CDR3 DNA reads TGTGCCAGCAGTGAGACTAGCGGCAGCTCCTACAATGAGCAGTTCTTC. Its translation: CASSETSGSSYNEQFF.

V usage is TRBV5-1 and J usage is TRBJ2-5; D gene ambiguous. The V gene's germline CDR1 is SGHRS and CDR2 YFSETQ. The CDR3 runs 15 residues. V was pared by 0 bases and J by 1 base, with 10 bases between. CDR3 bases: TGCGCCAGCAGCTTGGGGCCAGCGTTCCAAGAGACCCAGTACTTC. Amino acids: CASSLGPAFQETQYF.

This chain connects TRBV10-2 to TRBJ1-2; 10 nucleotides agree with TRBD1. The trim removed 6 bases at V and 5 bases at J, leaving 3 bases unmatched. The CDR3 has 13 amino acids. Per germline, CDR1 WSHSY and CDR2 SAAADI. The CDR3 region is CASSGTGEYGYTF. The CDR3 DNA reads TGCGCCAGCAGCGGGACAGGGGAGTATGGCTACACCTTC.

The chain carries TRBV20-1 and TRBJ1-1; D gene unclear. Deletions cut 3 bases from V and 9 bases from J, with 11 bases between. Per germline, CDR1 DFQATT and CDR2 SNEGSKA (reference sequence). This CDR3 is built from 11 residues. For the CDR3, the DNA is TGCAGTGCTAGTGCCGGGGTCAAAGCTTTCTTT. It codes for CSASAGVKAFF.

The rearrangement links TRBV4-2 to TRBJ2-1; 10 bases align to TRBD1. This CDR3 has 15 amino acids. Germline V CDR1 and CDR2: LGHNA, YNFKEQ. Losses at the gene ends were 1 base for V and 7 bases for J; bases not matched to a gene: 4. The CDR3 spells CASSQGQGAGNEQFF. CDR3 sequence (DNA): TGTGCCAGCAGCCAAGGACAGGGGGCCGGGAATGAGCAGTTCTTC.

The chain is built from TRBV19 and TRBJ1-5; TRBD1 matches at 9 bases. V was clipped by 7 bases and J by 4 bases; unmatched bases: 5. The germline CDR1 and CDR2 sequences are LNHDA and SQIVND (reference sequence). This CDR3 comprises 14 residues. CDR3 loop: CASNGQGWNQPQHF. DNA for the CDR3: TGTGCCAGTAACGGACAGGGGTGGAATCAGCCCCAGCATTTT. Drawing the rest from reference TRBV19 and TRBJ1-5, the complete variable domain is DGGITQSPKYLFRKEGQNVTLSCEQNLNHDAMYWYRQDPGQGLRLIYYSQIVNDFQKGDIAEGYSVSREKKESFPLTVTSAQKNPTAFYLCASNGQGWNQPQHFGDGTRLSIL.